The 18 T cell receptor beta chains in this list originate from one sample, sequenced in a study of blood T cells in healthy people across ages. A J-beta primer mix and a sample-barcoded 5' primer were used in a second PCR of about 7 to 11 cycles. TCRdb used MiXCR to reprocess the 5' RACE reads, holding one entry per CDR3 protein. The data hold some 1.5 million distinct CDR3 sequences, with around 40% observed a single time. Sequenced material: blood. The source of these receptors is a woman aged 18-29 years in good health.

This sequence joins TRBV10-3 and TRBJ1-2; 10 nucleotides agree with TRBD1. This CDR3 comprises 17 residues. Germline CDR1 and CDR2: ENHRY and SYGVKD. V shed 0 bases, J shed 5 bases, and the junction held 9 bases outside the gene matches. CDR3 in amino acids: CAISESSGTGALYGYTF. In DNA, the CDR3 is TGTGCCATCAGTGAGTCGAGTGGGACAGGGGCACTTTATGGCTACACCTTC.

This clonotype was detected a few times. The chain has TRBV20-1 and TRBJ2-1; 8 positions match TRBD2. Germline V lookup: CDR1 DFQATT, CDR2 SNEGSKA (reference sequence). V shed 6 bases, J shed 3 bases, and the junction held 4 bases outside the gene matches. This CDR3 region has 13 residues. DNA for the CDR3: TGCAGTGCGAACGGGGGGGACTACAATGAGCAGTTCTTC. Its translation is CSANGGDYNEQFF.

This clonotype showed up just a few times. The chain combines TRBV27 with TRBJ2-5, with 10 bases aligning to TRBD1. V shed 10 bases and J 5 bases; nucleotides not matched to a gene: 7. Germline CDR1 MNHEY, CDR2 SMNVEV (reference sequence). The CDR3 length is 13 residues. CDR3: CATRQGARETQYF. CDR3 nucleotides: TGTGCCACCCGACAGGGGGCTAGGGAGACCCAGTACTTC.

This clonotype has a handful of counts. The chain joins TRBV11-2 to TRBJ2-1; possible D gene TRBD1, 6 bases. Looked up from germline, CDR1 is SGHAT and CDR2 is FQNNGV. The CDR3 loop spans 14 amino acids. V lost 3 bases, J lost 9 bases, and 15 bases lay in between. The CDR3 spells CASSFQTGFREQFF. The CDR3 bases are TGTGCCAGCAGCTTCCAAACAGGGTTTCGTGAGCAGTTCTTC.

V usage is TRBV7-2 and J usage is TRBJ2-1; D ambiguous. The CDR3 is 13 residues long. The V gene lost 8 bases and the J gene lost 10 bases, with 18 bases spanning the gap. Germline lookup yields CDR1 SGHTA and CDR2 FQGNSA. The CDR3 DNA follows: TGTGCCAGCTCTTCCCTTAAGGGTGACGAGCAGTTCTTC. It specifies CASSSLKGDEQFF.

V gene TRBV7-2 combines with J gene TRBJ2-5, with D perhaps assigned TRBD1 or TRBD2 (5 bases each). This CDR3 is built from 16 residues. Germline assignment: CDR1 SGHTA and CDR2 FQGNSA. Trimming took 4 bases from V and 2 from J, leaving 17 bases between them. The CDR3 spells CASSYHGTAIQETQYF. The CDR3 bases are TGTGCCAGCAGCTACCACGGGACGGCGATACAAGAGACCCAGTACTTC.

The CDR3 sequence: CASSRRRGVNSQETQYF. The CDR3, as DNA: TGTGCCAGCAGTCGTCGGCGGGGCGTAAATTCCCAAGAGACCCAGTACTTC. The rearrangement links TRBV28 to TRBJ2-5; tentatively, D is TRBD2 (6 bases). The CDR3 consists of 17 residues. Per the germline V gene, CDR1 is MDHEN and CDR2 is SYDVKM. The V gene lost 5 bases and the J gene lost 1 base, with 20 bases spanning the gap. Drawing the rest from reference TRBV28 and TRBJ2-5, the complete variable domain is DVKVTQSSRYLVKRTGEKVFLECVQDMDHENMFWYRQDPGLGLRLIYFSYDVKMKEKGDIPEGYSVSREKKERFSLILESASTNQTSMYLCASSRRRGVNSQETQYFGPGTRLLVL.

V and J are TRBV6-5 and TRBJ2-7; tentative D call: TRBD2 (5 bases). The germline V gene encodes CDR1 MNHEY and CDR2 SVGAGI. The CDR3 has 16 residues. V dropped 3 bases and J dropped 2 bases, with 17 bases sitting between them. CDR3 nucleotide sequence: TGTGCCAGCAGTTATGTCCCGCCCGGGGTCCCCTACGAGCAGTACTTC. Its translation is CASSYVPPGVPYEQYF.

This clonotype was picked up a small number of times. The V call is TRBV15, the J call TRBJ2-5; either TRBD1 or TRBD2 may supply D (6 bases each). The DNA end is more similar to TRBJ2-7, so the J call may be wrong. This CDR3 is 12 amino acids long. Germline CDR1 LNHNV, CDR2 YYDKDF (reference sequence). CDR3 loop: CATSKQGGEQYF. In DNA, the CDR3 is TGTGCCACCAGCAAACAGGGAGGCGAGCAGTACTTC.

This chain uses TRBV6-2 or TRBV6-3 with TRBJ2-7; D ambiguous. Germline CDR1 and CDR2: MNHEY and SVGEGT. This CDR3 region has 14 residues. Deletions cut 6 bases from V and 4 bases from J, with 16 bases between. The CDR3 is CASRRLLSSYEQYF. The CDR3 DNA follows: TGTGCCAGCAGGAGACTGTTAAGCAGTTACGAGCAGTACTTC.

J is TRBJ2-3 and V is TRBV6-6; D is unclear. The CDR3 runs to 13 residues. CDR1 is MNHNY, CDR2 SVGAGI, per germline (reference sequence). Trimming took 4 bases from V and 5 from J, leaving 10 bases between them. The DNA for the CDR3 is TGTGCCAGCAGTTTTGGTCCGGGAGATACGCAGTATTTT. Amino acid sequence: CASSFGPGDTQYF.

This clonotype was detected a few times. The rearrangement uses TRBV4-3 and TRBJ1-1; D gene ambiguous. V shed 1 base and J shed 0 bases, with 6 bases lying between them. The CDR3 runs 14 residues. The germline V gene encodes CDR1 LGHNA and CDR2 YSLEER. The CDR3 region is CASSQVGLNTEAFF. The CDR3 DNA reads TGCGCCAGCAGCCAAGTTGGGTTGAACACTGAAGCTTTCTTT.

This clonotype was counted a few times. The chain uses TRBV6-6 and TRBJ1-4; D is perhaps TRBD1 (6 bases). Trimming stripped 2 bases from V and 5 bases from J, with 12 bases between. The germline V gene encodes CDR1 MNHNY and CDR2 SVGAGI (reference sequence). The CDR3 runs 15 residues. The CDR3 bases are TGTGCCAGCAGTTACCTGGACAGTAGGAATGAAAAACTGTTTTTT. Protein product: CASSYLDSRNEKLFF.

This sequence joins TRBV7-9 and TRBJ1-1; maybe TRBD1 (6 bases). The germline CDR1 and CDR2 sequences are SEHNR and FQNEAQ (reference sequence). Trimming took 5 bases from V and 1 from J, leaving 14 bases between them. The CDR3 sequence is 15 residues long. CDR3 sequence (DNA): TGTGCCAGCAGCAAGCGGACAGTAGGGAACACTGAAGCTTTCTTT. This encodes CASSKRTVGNTEAFF. The complete variable domain, with remaining parts taken from reference TRBV7-9 and TRBJ1-1, reads DTGVSQNPRHKITKRGQNVTFRCDPISEHNRLYWYRQTLGQGPEFLTYFQNEAQLEKSRLLSDRFSAERPKGSFSTLEIQRTEQGDSAMYLCASSKRTVGNTEAFFGQGTRLTVV.

There are a few counts of this clonotype. The V call is TRBV28, the J call TRBJ2-1, with a tentative D call TRBD2 (6 bases). The CDR3 consists of 15 residues. The germline CDR1 and CDR2 sequences are MDHEN and SYDVKM. V gave up 7 bases and J gave up 7 bases, with 20 bases separating them. The CDR3 protein is CASTPGTGVGNEQFF. CDR3 nucleotides: TGTGCCAGCACCCCCGGAACGGGAGTGGGGAATGAGCAGTTCTTC.

This clonotype has a handful of counts. The rearrangement links TRBV7-2 to TRBJ1-1, with D possibly being TRBD1 (5 bases). The V gene lost 4 bases and the J gene lost 1 base, with 13 bases spanning the gap. Germline-derived CDR1 and CDR2 are SGHTA and FQGNSA. The CDR3 loop spans 15 amino acids. In nucleotides, the CDR3 is TGTGCCAGCAGCTATTATGGGGCAGCGAACACTGAAGCTTTCTTT. This codes for CASSYYGAANTEAFF.

The chain has TRBV15 and TRBJ2-1; no reliable D call. The V and J ends lost 0 bases and 7 bases respectively, with 4 bases between them. CDR1 is LNHNV, CDR2 YYDKDF, per germline (reference sequence). This CDR3 spans 12 amino acids. The CDR3 coding sequence is TGTGCCACCAGCAGAGATTGGAATGAGCAGTTCTTC. Amino acids: CATSRDWNEQFF.

This clonotype was counted a few times. The chain links TRBV24-1 to TRBJ2-3; D gene uncertain. The V end was cut by 7 bases, the J end by 4 bases, with 26 bases between. Germline values: CDR1 KGHDR, CDR2 SFDVKD. There are 18 residues in the CDR3. DNA for the CDR3: TGTGCCACCAGAAAAGAAAGACCAAAGGGCCTAGACGCAGATACGCAGTATTTT. Residues: CATRKERPKGLDADTQYF.